The source of this TCR beta chain is a study of blood T cell repertoires in COVID-19. Study overall: Material from acute and convalescent COVID-19 was sourced from the United States, Italy and Spain. T cells, B-cell-depleted T cells, or PBMCs supplied cDNA or gDNA.

The V segment lost 1 base and the J segment 7 bases; nucleotides outside the gene matches: 8. CDR1 is SEHNR, CDR2 FQNEAQ, per germline (reference sequence). The CDR3 totals 16 residues. Generated by immunoSEQ multiplex PCR, the TCRdb table keeps only in-frame clones and is missing some. The data contain a few hundred thousand clones, roughly 80% of them singletons. The sequenced sample was peripheral blood. The chain carries TRBV7-9 and TRBJ1-4, with 8 positions matching TRBD1. This receptor was taken from a man in his 60s who had recovered from COVID-19. The CDR3 DNA reads as TGTGCCAGCAGCTTAGGCAGGCAGGGGGCAGGTGAAAAACTGTTTTTT. Residues: CASSLGRQGAGEKLFF.